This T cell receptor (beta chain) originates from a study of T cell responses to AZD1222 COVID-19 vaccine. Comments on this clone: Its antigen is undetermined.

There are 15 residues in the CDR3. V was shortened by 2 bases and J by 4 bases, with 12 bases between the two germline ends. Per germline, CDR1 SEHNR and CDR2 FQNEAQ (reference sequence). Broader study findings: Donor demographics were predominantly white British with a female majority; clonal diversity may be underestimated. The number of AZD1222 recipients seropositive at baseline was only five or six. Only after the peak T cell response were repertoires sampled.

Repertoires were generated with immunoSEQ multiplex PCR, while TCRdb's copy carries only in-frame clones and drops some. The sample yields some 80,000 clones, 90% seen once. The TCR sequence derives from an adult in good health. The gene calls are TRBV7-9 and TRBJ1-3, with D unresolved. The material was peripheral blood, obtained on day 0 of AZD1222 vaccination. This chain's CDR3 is CASSLLTVPGNTIYF. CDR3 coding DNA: TGTGCCAGCAGCTTATTAACAGTTCCCGGAAACACCATATATTTT. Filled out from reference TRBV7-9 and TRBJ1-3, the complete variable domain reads DTGVSQNPRHKITKRGQNVTFRCDPISEHNRLYWYRQTLGQGPEFLTYFQNEAQLEKSRLLSDRFSAERPKGSFSTLEIQRTEQGDSAMYLCASSLLTVPGNTIYFGEGSWLTVV.